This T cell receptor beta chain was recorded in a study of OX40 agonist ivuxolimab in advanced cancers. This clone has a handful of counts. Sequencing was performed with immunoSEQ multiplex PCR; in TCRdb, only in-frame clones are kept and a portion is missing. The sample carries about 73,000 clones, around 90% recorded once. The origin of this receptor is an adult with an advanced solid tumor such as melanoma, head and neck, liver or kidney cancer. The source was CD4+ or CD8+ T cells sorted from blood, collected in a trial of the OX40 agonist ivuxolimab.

CDR3 loop: CASSWTGNTIYF. The CDR3 DNA reads as TGTGCCAGCTCCTGGACTGGAAACACCATATATTTT. This chain joins TRBV14 and TRBJ1-3; D not resolved. With 8 bases removed from V and 2 bases from J, the gap between germline ends came to 7 bases. CDR3 length equals 12 residues. The germline V gene has CDR1 SGHDN and CDR2 FVKESK.